This T cell receptor (beta chain) was found in a study of CD8 T cells in ankylosing spondylitis. Comment on this clonotype: Its antigen is currently unknown.

For TCR beta, libraries came from quantitative 5'-RACE with molecular barcodes. TCRdb reprocessed the 5' RACE reads with MiXCR, giving one entry per CDR3 protein. This sample yields approximately 190,000 distinct CDR3 sequences, of which 10% to 15% are seen a single time; 8% to 13% belongs to the top ten. The V and J ends lost 3 bases and 0 bases, in that order; junction bases with no gene match: 5. CDR3 length equals 17 residues. Germline V lookup: CDR1 SEHNR, CDR2 FQNEAQ (reference sequence). General study points: A TCR beta motif of fewer than 10 highly homologous variants seemed to mark ankylosing spondylitis blood.

The sequence was obtained from a female donor with ankylosing spondylitis or in good health (not recorded which). Sample: blood, either unsorted or a sorted T cell fraction (not recorded which). The genes are TRBV7-9 and TRBJ1-4; 9 bases are a match to TRBD1. The CDR3, as DNA: TGTGCCAGCAGCTTCGCCGGGACAGGGTCAACTAATGAAAAACTGTTTTTT. Its protein product is CASSFAGTGSTNEKLFF.